Each of the 2 T cell receptor beta chains below was sequenced from the same sample in a study of tumor-infiltrating lymphocytes in primary liver carcinoma. Total RNA amounting to 500 ng was the source from which TCR beta cDNA was made with a constant-region primer. A slightly modified ARM-PCR protocol with three nested multiplex PCR rounds produced these TCR beta libraries. PCR rounds one and two used TRBV1-TRBV30 forward primers with a C-beta reverse primer for 9 to 10 cycles each. TCRdb called the multiplex PCR reads again in MiXCR, with one record for every CDR3 protein. The sample includes about 320,000 distinct CDR3 sequences, more than 55% of them seen just once. Blood RNA originated from unsorted whole blood, with germline DNA additionally extracted. What was sequenced was peripheral blood. Every receptor here comes from a woman aged 30 to 39 with primary liver carcinoma and hepatitis B virus infection.

A note on this clonotype: A much more abundant neighbour one base away suggests this may be a read error. V gene TRBV10-3 combines with J gene TRBJ2-7, with D tentatively TRBD1 (5 bases). V lost 3 bases and J 5 bases, leaving 14 bases between the germline ends. The CDR3 has 14 amino acids. Germline loops: CDR1 ENHRY, CDR2 SYGVKD. The CDR3 coding sequence is TGTGCCATCAGTGAAGGAGCAGGGTTAGACGAGCAGTACTTC. It specifies CAISEGAGLDEQYF.

This clonotype was observed many times. The chain links TRBV12-3 or TRBV12-4 to TRBJ2-5; D remains unclear. CDR3 length: 12 residues. Trimming removed 6 bases from V and 5 bases from J, with 10 bases in between. The CDR3 DNA sequence: TGTGCCAGCAGGGGTATCCGGGAGACCCAGTACTTC. Amino acids: CASRGIRETQYF.